A single sample gave rise to the 9 T cell receptor beta chains below, sequenced in a study of OX40 agonist ivuxolimab in advanced cancers. Generated by immunoSEQ multiplex PCR, the TCRdb table keeps only in-frame clones and is missing some. Of about 69,000 clones in the sample, 90% to 95% were seen once. Sequences were derived from CD4+ or CD8+ T cells sorted from blood, sampled in a trial of the OX40 agonist ivuxolimab. These receptors all stem from an adult with an advanced solid tumor such as melanoma, head and neck, liver or kidney cancer.

The chain is built from TRBV7-3 and TRBJ1-1; D possibly corresponds to TRBD1 (6 bases). Trimming took 5 bases from V and 4 from J, leaving 14 bases between them. This CDR3 has 14 residues. In germline, CDR1 is SGHTA, CDR2 FQGTGA. The CDR3 DNA reads TGTGCCAGCAGCGCTACAGGGATGGGCACTGAAGCTTTCTTT. It specifies CASSATGMGTEAFF.

The chain recombines TRBV19 with TRBJ1-1; possibly TRBD1 for D (6 bases). Trimming shortened V by 4 bases and J by 7 bases, and 13 bases separated the two germline ends. The CDR3 sequence is 13 residues long. The germline gives CDR1 LNHDA, CDR2 SQIVND (reference sequence). Here the CDR3 DNA reads TGTGCCAGTAGTACAGGGACACCTATTGAAGCTTTCTTT. Residues: CASSTGTPIEAFF.

V gene TRBV10-3 combines with J gene TRBJ2-5; D gene ambiguous. The V end was cut by 3 bases, the J end by 0 bases, with 5 bases between. The CDR3 loop spans 13 amino acids. The V gene's germline CDR1 is ENHRY and CDR2 SYGVKD. The CDR3 loop reads CAISEGYQETQYF. For the CDR3, the DNA is TGTGCCATCAGTGAAGGGTACCAAGAGACCCAGTACTTC.

This clone appeared a single time. V gene TRBV2 combines with J gene TRBJ2-1, with D perhaps TRBD1 or TRBD2 (5 bases each). Trimming removed 6 bases from V and 15 bases from J, with 15 bases in between. Looked up from germline, CDR1 is SNHLY and CDR2 is FYNNEI. The CDR3 covers 11 residues. CDR3 residues: CASSYGTVPFF. CDR3 coding DNA: TGTGCCAGCAGCTACGGGACGGTGCCGTTCTTC.

This clone showed up just once. J is TRBJ1-2 and V is TRBV29-1, with D possibly TRBD1 on 6 matching bases. The germline V gene encodes CDR1 SQVTM and CDR2 ANQGSEA. The CDR3 totals 12 residues. Trimming took off 8 bases at V and 7 bases at J, with 17 bases between the two ends. In DNA form, the CDR3 reads TGCAGCTTTTCAAAGGGGGGCGGTGGCTACACCTTC. Amino acids: CSFSKGGGGYTF.

The chain couples TRBV25-1 to TRBJ1-1; D is undetermined. Trimming took 2 bases from V and 0 from J, leaving 4 bases between them. Germline CDR1 MGHDK, CDR2 SYGVNS. The CDR3 runs to 13 residues. The CDR3 loop reads CASSEILNTEAFF. DNA for the CDR3: TGTGCCAGCAGTGAAATTCTGAACACTGAAGCTTTCTTT.

V is TRBV6-1 and J is TRBJ2-1; D is unclear. V shed 1 base and J shed 4 bases, with 11 bases lying between them. The CDR3 contains 15 residues. Germline V gives CDR1 MNHNS, CDR2 SASEGT. The CDR3 reads CASSEDYSPYNEQFF. CDR3 nucleotide sequence: TGTGCCAGCAGTGAAGACTACTCCCCATACAATGAGCAGTTCTTC.

The J gene is TRBJ1-5, the V gene TRBV19, with 8 bases fitting TRBD1. Germline V lookup: CDR1 LNHDA, CDR2 SQIVND (reference sequence). With 7 bases clipped from V and 5 bases from J, the junction kept 1 base outside the gene matches. This CDR3 is 12 amino acids long. CDR3 residues: CASKQGDQPQHF. The CDR3 DNA sequence: TGTGCCAGTAAACAGGGGGATCAGCCCCAGCATTTT.

The rearrangement links TRBV29-1 to TRBJ2-7; D possibly corresponds to TRBD2 (7 bases). V was cut by 7 bases and J by 5 bases, with 12 bases left in between. Germline V gene data show CDR1 as SQVTM and CDR2 as ANQGSEA. The CDR3 has 11 residues. The CDR3 sequence is CSAEGGHEQYF. The CDR3 coding sequence is TGCAGCGCTGAGGGGGGGCACGAGCAGTACTTC.